This T cell receptor beta chain was retrieved from a study of metastatic and nonmetastatic thyroid tumors. Study details: A comparison of repertoires was made across blood and tumor or nodule tissue from malignant and benign thyroid patients.

General study points: Reported TCR beta diversity, measured in blood and tumor, was significantly higher for malignant thyroid tumors than for benign nodules.

In the original analysis: Variation in CDR3 across clinicopathological groups served as the basis for constructing a distant-metastasis classifier in papillary thyroid cancer. TCRdb re-called clones from the PCR reads using MiXCR. The V and J calls and clone size come from TCRdb's table, not from the authors' own analysis. The repertoire holds about 17,000 clones, with roughly a fifth as singletons. This clone appeared many times. Its matching antigen is unknown. Possible read error: a much larger clone is one base away. At the DNA level, this CDR3 is encoded by other sequences in the same sample as well. Patients underwent thyroid surgery, and none had received any treatment before it. V trimming: 6 bases; J trimming: 4 bases; junction bases outside the gene matches: 15. This CDR3 has 17 residues.

The specimen was adjacent normal tissue. The rearrangement links TRBV12-3 or TRBV12-4 to TRBJ2-3; TRBD2 agrees at 8 bases. This sequence originates from a female donor with papillary thyroid cancer or a benign thyroid nodule (not recorded which). Some clones in this sample may be carry-over from other donors' samples. CDR3: CASSLTISGNYPDTQYF. The DNA for the CDR3 is TGTGCCAGCAGCCTTACAATTAGCGGGAACTACCCAGATACGCAGTATTTT.